This T cell receptor beta chain was sequenced for a study of regulatory T cells in long-lasting Graves disease. Study-wide results and caveats: The study found lower TCR diversity in persistent Graves' patients than in newly diagnosed ones.

Time point of the sample: newly diagnosed GD, antithyroid drugs for less than 3 months. Construction of the TCR library relied on RNA isolated from PBMCs. The TCR beta library used iRepertoire HTBI primers with Arm-PCR amplification of CDR3. TCRdb re-called the multiplex PCR reads with MiXCR, one entry per CDR3 protein. Here the sample spans about 330,000 distinct CDR3 sequences, 15% to 20% being singletons. The CDR3 is 16 amino acids. V trimming: 5 bases; J trimming: 4 bases; junction bases outside the gene matches: 9. In this sample, this clonotype turned up many times. The antigen is not known. Another study also made use of these data, one on T cells in Graves' hyperthyroidism and ophthalmopathy.

Material: peripheral blood mononuclear cells (PBMCs), obtained at new diagnosis, from a patient treated with antithyroid drugs. This chain joins TRBV12-3 or TRBV12-4 and TRBJ2-5; 11 bases fit TRBD2. The sequence derives from a woman under 30 with Graves disease. In DNA, the CDR3 is TGTGCCAGCAGTCCCCTCGGGACTAGCGGCAGAGAGACCCAGTACTTC. It is translated as CASSPLGTSGRETQYF.